These 5 T cell receptor beta chains were all obtained from the same sample, sequenced in a study of preoperative IRX-2 immunotherapy in early breast cancer. As to treatment: preoperative locoregional IRX-2 cytokine immunotherapy. Data came from immunoSEQ multiplex PCR; TCRdb stores just in-frame clones and leaves some out. The sample holds around 88,000 clones; 86% are singletons and the top ten take under 2.5%. The specimen comprised tumor tissue, sampled after IRX-2 immunotherapy. These receptor sequences come from a human donor with breast cancer.

Note on this clone: This sample also contains other DNA sequences that code for the same CDR3. The chain has TRBV18 and TRBJ2-1; D is possibly TRBD2 (5 bases). The CDR3 is 14 amino acids. V was trimmed by 1 base and J by 7 bases, leaving 11 bases between them. CDR1 is KGHSH and CDR2 is LQKENI in the germline V gene. CDR3 nucleotide sequence: TGTGCCAGCTCACCACGGTCGCAGCGGAATGAGCAGTTCTTC. Its protein product is CASSPRSQRNEQFF.

The rearrangement uses TRBV7-1 and TRBJ2-5; D is perhaps TRBD2 (5 bases). TRBV7-1 is designated an ORF whose function remains uncertain. V shed 4 bases and J shed 3 bases, with 9 bases lying between them. CDR3 length: 13 amino acids. This chain's CDR3 is CASSLGSKETQYF. CDR3 nucleotides: TGTGCCAGCAGCTTAGGGAGCAAAGAGACCCAGTACTTC.

The chain combines TRBV29-1 with TRBJ2-3, with a weak D call TRBD2 (6 bases). Germline CDR1 SQVTM, CDR2 ANQGSEA. This CDR3 is 13 amino acids long. Trimming left V 5 bases short and J 3 bases short, with 12 bases between. The CDR3 is CSVTGTGTDTQYF. Here the CDR3 DNA reads TGCAGCGTTACCGGGACTGGAACAGATACGCAGTATTTT.

The genes are TRBV15 and TRBJ1-1; tentative D call: TRBD1 (6 bases). CDR1 is LNHNV, CDR2 YYDKDF, per germline (reference sequence). V was shortened by 3 bases and J by 3 bases, with 11 bases between the two germline ends. This CDR3 is built from 14 residues. The CDR3 here is CATSRSYRDTEAFF. In nucleotides, the CDR3 is TGTGCCACCAGCAGGTCATACAGGGACACTGAAGCTTTCTTT.

The V call is TRBV5-1, the J call TRBJ2-7; 10 bases match TRBD1. Trimming removed 0 bases from V and 3 bases from J; junction bases left unmatched: 3. This CDR3 has 15 residues. Germline V gives CDR1 SGHRS, CDR2 YFSETQ. The CDR3 bases are TGCGCCAGCAGCTTGGGGGGACAGGGGTACTACGAGCAGTACTTC. As protein: CASSLGGQGYYEQYF.